This T cell receptor (beta chain) was obtained from a study of T-cell reconstitution after alpha-beta-depleted transplantation in children. Molecular barcoding with unique molecular identifiers was used for the TCRbeta library. TCRdb reanalysed the PCR reads using MiXCR and keeps one entry per CDR3 protein. The repertoire holds 450,000 to 600,000 distinct CDR3 sequences, 32% seen once, with 2.4% in the top ten. This receptor was taken from a human donor who donated a stem cell graft to a child with aplastic anemia. Sequencing was performed on PBMCs from the stem cell graft donor, taken from the stem cell graft.

The CDR3, as DNA: TGTGCCAGCAGTCCCAACCTCCTAGGGCAGTTCTTC. Encoded protein: CASSPNLLGQFF. The chain recombines TRBV12-3 or TRBV12-4 with TRBJ2-1; D remains ambiguous. The length of the CDR3 is 12 residues. V shed 5 bases and J shed 12 bases, with 14 bases lying between them.